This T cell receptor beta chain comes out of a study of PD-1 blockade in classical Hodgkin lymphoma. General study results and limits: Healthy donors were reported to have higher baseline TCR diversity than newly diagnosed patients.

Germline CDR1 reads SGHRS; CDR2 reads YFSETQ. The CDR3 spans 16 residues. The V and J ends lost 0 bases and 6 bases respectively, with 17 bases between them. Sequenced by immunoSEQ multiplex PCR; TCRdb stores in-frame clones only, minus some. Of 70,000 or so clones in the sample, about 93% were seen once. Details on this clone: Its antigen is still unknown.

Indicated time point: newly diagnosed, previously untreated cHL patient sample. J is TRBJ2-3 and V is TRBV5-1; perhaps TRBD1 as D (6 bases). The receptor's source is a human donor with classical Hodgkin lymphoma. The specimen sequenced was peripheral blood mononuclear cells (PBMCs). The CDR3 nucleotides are TGCGCCAGCAGCTTGGGTAACCAGGGGCGACTGGATACGCAGTATTTT. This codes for CASSLGNQGRLDTQYF.